The entry below gives a single T cell receptor (beta chain) sequence along with its context. The PCR used 60 Vbeta and 13 Jbeta primers. Sequencing was performed with immunoSEQ multiplex PCR; in TCRdb, only in-frame clones are kept and a portion is missing. The sample has about 140,000 clones; 73% are singletons. V gave up 0 bases and J gave up 7 bases, with 19 bases separating them. The CDR3 extends over 16 amino acids. Germline CDR1 SGHRS, CDR2 YFSETQ. This specimen belongs to a study of cytomegalovirus exposure and HLA in healthy donors. The sequence came from a human donor in good health. The chain joins TRBV5-1 to TRBJ2-5; D is perhaps TRBD2 (6 bases). The material sequenced was PBMCs. CDR3 bases: TGCGCCAGCAGCTTGGTAGTCGGGGGAGAAGGAGGGACCCAGTACTTC. Protein sequence: CASSLVVGGEGGTQYF.